This T cell receptor beta chain was recovered during a study of control samples from healthy donors and cancer patients. V lost 2 bases and J 3 bases, leaving 2 bases between the germline ends. The CDR3 covers 11 residues. Germline lookup yields CDR1 SGHDN and CDR2 FVKESK. The method was immunoSEQ multiplex PCR; TCRdb's version includes in-frame clones alone and lacks a portion of them. The repertoire holds approximately 100,000 clones, approximately 86% seen once, with roughly 13% in the top ten. The sequencing sample was made of blood. The rearrangement joins TRBV14 to TRBJ2-7; unclear D gene. This TCR was recovered from a man aged 25-45 years in good health. The CDR3 region has the DNA TGTGCCAGCAGCCAAAACTACGAGCAGTACTTC. Encoded protein: CASSQNYEQYF.